This note documents a single T cell receptor beta chain sequence. This specimen comes from a study of control samples from healthy donors and cancer patients. Libraries were prepared by immunoSEQ multiplex PCR; TCRdb keeps only in-frame clonotypes and omits some of them. The sample has approximately 90,000 clones, about 83% seen once; the top ten hold roughly 2.1%. With 5 bases removed from V and 4 bases from J, the gap between germline ends came to 17 bases. The CDR3 spans 15 residues. The germline V gene encodes CDR1 KGHSH and CDR2 LQKENI. The chain carries TRBV18 and TRBJ1-2; D possibly corresponds to TRBD1 (5 bases). The sequenced sample consisted of blood. The TCR originated in a woman aged 40 to 49 in good health. The CDR3 DNA reads as TGTGCCAGCTCATCAGGCCAAGGGGAGGGCTATGGCTACACCTTC. Its protein is CASSSGQGEGYGYTF.